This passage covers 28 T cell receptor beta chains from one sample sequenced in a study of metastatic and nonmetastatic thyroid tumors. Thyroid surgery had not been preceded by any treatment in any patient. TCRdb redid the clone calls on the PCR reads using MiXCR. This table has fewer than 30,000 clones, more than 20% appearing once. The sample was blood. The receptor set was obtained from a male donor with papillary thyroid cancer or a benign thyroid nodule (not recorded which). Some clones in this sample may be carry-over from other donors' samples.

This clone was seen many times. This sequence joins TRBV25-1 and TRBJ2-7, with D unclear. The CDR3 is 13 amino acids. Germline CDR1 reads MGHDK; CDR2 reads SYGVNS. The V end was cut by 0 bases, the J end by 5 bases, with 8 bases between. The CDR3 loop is CASSEYDGDEQYF. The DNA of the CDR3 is TGTGCCAGCAGTGAATACGACGGAGACGAGCAGTACTTC.

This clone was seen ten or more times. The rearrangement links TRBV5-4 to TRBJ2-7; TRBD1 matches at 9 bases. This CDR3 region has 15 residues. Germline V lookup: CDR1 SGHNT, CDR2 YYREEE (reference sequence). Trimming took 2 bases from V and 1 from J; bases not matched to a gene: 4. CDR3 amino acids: CASSFPGQGSYEQYF. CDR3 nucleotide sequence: TGTGCCAGCAGCTTCCCGGGACAGGGATCCTACGAGCAGTACTTC.

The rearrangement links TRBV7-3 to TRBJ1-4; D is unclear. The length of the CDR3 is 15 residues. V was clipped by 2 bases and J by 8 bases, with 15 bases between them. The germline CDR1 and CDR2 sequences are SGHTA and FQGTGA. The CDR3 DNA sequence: TGTGCCAGCAGCTTAGGGCCGGGAACGGGGGAAAAACTGTTTTTT. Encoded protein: CASSLGPGTGEKLFF.

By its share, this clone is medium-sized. The CDR3 nucleotides read TGTGCCAGCAGTCAACCCCCAGCCTCAAACCGAGCCCGTTCGAGCGAGCATGGCTACACCTTC. Translation gives CASSQPPASNRARSSEHGYTF. The genes are TRBV2 and TRBJ1-2, with D hard to call. Germline CDR1 reads SNHLY; CDR2 reads FYNNEI. CDR3 length: 21 amino acids. The V end was cut by 5 bases, the J end by 6 bases, with 37 bases between.

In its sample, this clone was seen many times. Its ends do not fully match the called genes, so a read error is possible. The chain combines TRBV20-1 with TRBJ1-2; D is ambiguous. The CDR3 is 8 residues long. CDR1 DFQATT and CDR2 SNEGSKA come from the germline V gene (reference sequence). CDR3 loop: CSPRGYTF. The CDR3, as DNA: TGCAGTCCTAGAGGCTACACCTTC.

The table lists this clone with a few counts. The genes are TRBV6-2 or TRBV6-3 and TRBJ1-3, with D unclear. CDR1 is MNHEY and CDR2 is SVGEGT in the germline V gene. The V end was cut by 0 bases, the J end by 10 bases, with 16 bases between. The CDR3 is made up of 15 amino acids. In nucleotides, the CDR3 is TGTGCCAGCAGTTACTCGAACGCGGTTAAAGGGACCATATATTTT. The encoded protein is CASSYSNAVKGTIYF.

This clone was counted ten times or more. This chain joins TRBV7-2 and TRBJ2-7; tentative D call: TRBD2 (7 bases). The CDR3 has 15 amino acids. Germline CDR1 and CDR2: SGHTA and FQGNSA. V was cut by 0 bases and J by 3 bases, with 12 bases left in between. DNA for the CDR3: TGTGCCAGCAGCTTAGCGAAGGGGGGGTACTACGAGCAGTACTTC. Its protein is CASSLAKGGYYEQYF.

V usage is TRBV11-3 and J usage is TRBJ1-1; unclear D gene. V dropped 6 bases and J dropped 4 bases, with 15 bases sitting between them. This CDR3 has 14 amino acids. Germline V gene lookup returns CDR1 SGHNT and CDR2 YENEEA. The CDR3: CASRLHSSTTEAFF. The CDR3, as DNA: TGTGCCAGCAGATTACACAGTTCGACCACTGAAGCTTTCTTT.

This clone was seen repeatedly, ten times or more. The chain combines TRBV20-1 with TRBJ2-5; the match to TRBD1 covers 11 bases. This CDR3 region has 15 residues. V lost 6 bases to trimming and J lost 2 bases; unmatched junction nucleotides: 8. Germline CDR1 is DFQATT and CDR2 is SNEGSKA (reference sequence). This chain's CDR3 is CSASDRDRGQETQYF. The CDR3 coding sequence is TGCAGTGCATCGGACCGGGACAGGGGGCAAGAGACCCAGTACTTC.

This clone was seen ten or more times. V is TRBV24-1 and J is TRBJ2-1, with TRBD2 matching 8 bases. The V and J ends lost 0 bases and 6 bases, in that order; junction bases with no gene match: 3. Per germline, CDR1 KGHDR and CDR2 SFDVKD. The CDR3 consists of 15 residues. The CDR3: CATSDLAGGSNEQFF. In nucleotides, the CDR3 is TGTGCCACCAGTGATTTGGCGGGGGGTAGCAATGAGCAGTTCTTC.

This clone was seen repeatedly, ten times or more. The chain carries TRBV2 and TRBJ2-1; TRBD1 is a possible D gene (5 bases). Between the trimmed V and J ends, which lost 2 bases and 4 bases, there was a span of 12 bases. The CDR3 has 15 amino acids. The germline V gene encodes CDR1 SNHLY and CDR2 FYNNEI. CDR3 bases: TGTGCCAGCAGTGAAAGGGGTGGACCGTACAATGAGCAGTTCTTC. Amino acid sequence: CASSERGGPYNEQFF. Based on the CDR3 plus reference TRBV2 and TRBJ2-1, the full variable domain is EPEVTQTPSHQVTQMGQEVILRCVPISNHLYFYWYRQILGQKVEFLVSFYNNEISEKSEIFDDQFSVERPDGSNFTLKIRSTKLEDSAMYFCASSERGGPYNEQFFGPGTRLTVL.

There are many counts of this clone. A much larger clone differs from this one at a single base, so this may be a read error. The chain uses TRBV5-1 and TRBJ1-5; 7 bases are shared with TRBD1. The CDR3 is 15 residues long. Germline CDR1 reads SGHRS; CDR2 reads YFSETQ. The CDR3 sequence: CASSELGQSIQPQHF. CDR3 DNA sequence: TGCGCCAGCAGCGAATTGGGACAGAGCATTCAGCCCCAGCATTTT.

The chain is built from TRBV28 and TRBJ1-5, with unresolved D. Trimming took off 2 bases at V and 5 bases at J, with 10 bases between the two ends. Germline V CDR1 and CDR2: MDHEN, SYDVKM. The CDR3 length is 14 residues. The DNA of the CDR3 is TGTGCCAGCAGTTTAAGAGACGCCTATCAGCCCCAGCATTTT. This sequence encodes CASSLRDAYQPQHF. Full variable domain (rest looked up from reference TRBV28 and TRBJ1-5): DVKVTQSSRYLVKRTGEKVFLECVQDMDHENMFWYRQDPGLGLRLIYFSYDVKMKEKGDIPEGYSVSREKKERFSLILESASTNQTSMYLCASSLRDAYQPQHFGDGTRLSIL.

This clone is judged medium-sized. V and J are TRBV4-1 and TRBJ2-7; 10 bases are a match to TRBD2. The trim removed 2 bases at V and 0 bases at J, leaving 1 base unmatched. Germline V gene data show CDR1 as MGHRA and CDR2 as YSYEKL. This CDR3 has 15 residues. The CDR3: CASSQLAGVSYEQYF. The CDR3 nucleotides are TGCGCCAGCAGCCAACTAGCGGGAGTCTCCTACGAGCAGTACTTC.

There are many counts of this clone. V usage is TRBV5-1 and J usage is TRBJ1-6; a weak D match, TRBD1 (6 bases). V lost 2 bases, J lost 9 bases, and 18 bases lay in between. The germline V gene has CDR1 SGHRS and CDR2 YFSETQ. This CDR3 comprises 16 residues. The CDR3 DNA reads TGCGCCAGCAGCTTCGACAGGTCAGCGTTGGGTTCACCCCTCCACTTT. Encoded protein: CASSFDRSALGSPLHF.

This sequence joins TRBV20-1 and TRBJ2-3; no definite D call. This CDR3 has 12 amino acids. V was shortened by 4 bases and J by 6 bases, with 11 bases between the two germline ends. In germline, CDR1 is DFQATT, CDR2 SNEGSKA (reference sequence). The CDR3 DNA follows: TGCAGTGCTACGACCAGGTCGGATACGCAGTATTTT. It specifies CSATTRSDTQYF.

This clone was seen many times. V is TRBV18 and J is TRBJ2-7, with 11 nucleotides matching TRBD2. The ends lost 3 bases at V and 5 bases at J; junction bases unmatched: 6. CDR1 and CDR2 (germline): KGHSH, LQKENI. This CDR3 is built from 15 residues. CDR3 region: CASSPVAGGVDEQYF. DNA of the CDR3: TGTGCCAGCTCACCCGTAGCGGGGGGGGTAGACGAGCAGTACTTC.

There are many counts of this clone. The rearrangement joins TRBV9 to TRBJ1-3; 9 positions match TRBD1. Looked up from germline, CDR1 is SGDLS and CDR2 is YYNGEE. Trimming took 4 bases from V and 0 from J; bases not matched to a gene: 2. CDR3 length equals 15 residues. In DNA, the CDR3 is TGTGCCAGCAGCATACAGGGGGCCTCTGGAAACACCATATATTTT. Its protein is CASSIQGASGNTIYF.

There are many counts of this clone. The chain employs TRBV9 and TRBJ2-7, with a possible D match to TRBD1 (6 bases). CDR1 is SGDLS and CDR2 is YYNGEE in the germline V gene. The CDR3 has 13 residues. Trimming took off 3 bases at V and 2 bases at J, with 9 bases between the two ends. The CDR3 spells CASSGTATYEQYF. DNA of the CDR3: TGTGCCAGCAGCGGGACAGCCACCTACGAGCAGTACTTC.

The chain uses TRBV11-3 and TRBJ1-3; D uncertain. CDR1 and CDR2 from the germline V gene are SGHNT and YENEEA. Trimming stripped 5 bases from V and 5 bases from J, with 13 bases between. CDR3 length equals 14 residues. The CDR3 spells CASSQRALRNTIYF. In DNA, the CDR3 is TGTGCCAGCAGCCAAAGGGCACTGAGAAACACCATATATTTT.

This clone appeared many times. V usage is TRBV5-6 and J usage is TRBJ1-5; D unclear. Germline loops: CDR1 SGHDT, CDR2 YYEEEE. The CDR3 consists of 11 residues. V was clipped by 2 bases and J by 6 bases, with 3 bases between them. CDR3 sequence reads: CASSFFQPQHF. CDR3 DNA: TGTGCCAGCAGCTTTTTTCAGCCCCAGCATTTT.

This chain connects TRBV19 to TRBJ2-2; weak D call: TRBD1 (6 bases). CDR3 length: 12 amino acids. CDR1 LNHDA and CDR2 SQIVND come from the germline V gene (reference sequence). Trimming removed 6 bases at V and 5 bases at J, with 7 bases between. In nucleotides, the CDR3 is TGTGCCAGTAGCGACAGGACCGGGGAGCTGTTTTTT. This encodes CASSDRTGELFF.

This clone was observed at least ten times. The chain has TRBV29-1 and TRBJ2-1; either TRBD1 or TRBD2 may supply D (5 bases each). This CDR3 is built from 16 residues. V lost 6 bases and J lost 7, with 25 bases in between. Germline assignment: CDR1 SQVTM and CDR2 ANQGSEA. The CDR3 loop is CSVTSAKRGSVNEQFF. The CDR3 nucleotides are TGCAGCGTCACATCAGCAAAGAGGGGTTCGGTGAATGAGCAGTTCTTC.

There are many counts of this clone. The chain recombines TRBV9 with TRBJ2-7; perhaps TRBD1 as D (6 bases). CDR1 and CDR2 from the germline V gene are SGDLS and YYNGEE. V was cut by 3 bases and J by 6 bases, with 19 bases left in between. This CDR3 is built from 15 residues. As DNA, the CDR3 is TGTGCCAGCAGCGCTACAGGGATACAAAATTCCGAGCAGTACTTC. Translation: CASSATGIQNSEQYF.

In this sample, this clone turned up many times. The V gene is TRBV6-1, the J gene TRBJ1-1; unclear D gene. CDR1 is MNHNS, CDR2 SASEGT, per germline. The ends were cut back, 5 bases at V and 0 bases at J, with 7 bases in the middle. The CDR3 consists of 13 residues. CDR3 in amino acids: CASSTGLNTEAFF. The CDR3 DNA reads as TGTGCCAGCAGTACCGGACTGAACACTGAAGCTTTCTTT.

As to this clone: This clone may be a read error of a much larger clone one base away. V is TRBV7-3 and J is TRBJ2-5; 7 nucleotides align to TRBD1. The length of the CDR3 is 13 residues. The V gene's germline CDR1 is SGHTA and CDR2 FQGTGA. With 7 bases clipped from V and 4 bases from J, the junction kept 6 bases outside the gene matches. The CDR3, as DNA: TGTGCCAGCATCTCCTACAGGGGAGAGACCCAGTACTTC. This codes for CASISYRGETQYF.

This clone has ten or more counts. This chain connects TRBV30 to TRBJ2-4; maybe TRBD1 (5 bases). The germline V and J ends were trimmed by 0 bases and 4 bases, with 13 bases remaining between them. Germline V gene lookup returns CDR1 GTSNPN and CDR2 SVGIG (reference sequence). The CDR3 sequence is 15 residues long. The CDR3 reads CAWSVRGFGKNIQYF. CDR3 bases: TGTGCCTGGAGTGTAAGGGGATTTGGGAAAAACATTCAGTACTTC.

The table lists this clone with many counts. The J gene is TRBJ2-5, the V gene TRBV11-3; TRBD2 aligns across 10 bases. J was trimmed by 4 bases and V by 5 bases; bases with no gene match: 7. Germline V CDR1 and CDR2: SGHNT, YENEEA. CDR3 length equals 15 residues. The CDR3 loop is CASSTAGGAGETQYF. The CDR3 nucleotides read TGTGCCAGCAGCACAGCGGGGGGGGCGGGAGAGACCCAGTACTTC.